Listed below are T cell receptor beta chains from one sample, sequenced in a study of Tregs in tolerant kidney transplant recipients. The data were produced by immunoSEQ multiplex PCR, yet TCRdb's version contains in-frame clones alone and is incomplete. In the table there are some 88,000 clones, just over 90% of which are singletons. The sequencing input was CD8+ T cells from blood. These receptors all come from a human donor in good health. Each CDR3 is given with its conserved first and last residue. D genes are given only for firm matches. Clone size, where shown, is once, few, many, or a class for clones that have expanded.

d_call	j_call	v_call	clone_size	cdr3_aa	cdr3_nt
TRBD1	TRBJ2-1	TRBV5-6	NA	CASSLGGGQGVDEQFF	TGTGCCAGCAGCTTAGGCGGCGGACAGGGGGTGGATGAGCAGTTCTTC
NA	TRBJ2-2	TRBV7-8	NA	CASSLELSGADTGELFF	TGTGCCAGCAGCTTAGAGTTGTCGGGAGCGGACACCGGGGAGCTGTTTTTT
NA	TRBJ2-7	TRBV27	NA	CASSPLGYEQYF	TGTGCCAGCAGTCCTTTGGGTTACGAGCAGTACTTC
TRBD2	TRBJ2-3	TRBV13	NA	CASRTSGGVDTQYF	TGTGCCAGCAGAACTAGCGGGGGGGTCGATACGCAGTATTTT
TRBD1	TRBJ2-3	TRBV5-5	NA	CASSFRDSYTDTQYF	TGTGCCAGCAGCTTCCGGGACAGCTACACAGATACGCAGTATTTT
TRBD1	TRBJ1-2	TRBV18	NA	CASSPPIQGAYGYTF	TGTGCCAGCTCACCACCGATCCAGGGGGCTTATGGCTACACCTTC
TRBD1	TRBJ1-2	TRBV27	NA	CASSLLGTAGYTF	TGTGCCAGCAGTCTACTCGGGACAGCGGGCTACACCTTC
NA	TRBJ1-1	TRBV13	NA	CASHYPAGSSTEAFF	TGTGCCAGCCACTATCCGGCAGGATCCTCCACTGAAGCTTTCTTT
TRBD1	TRBJ1-5	TRBV4-2	once	CASSQYQGDNQPQHF	TGTGCCAGCAGCCAATATCAGGGGGACAATCAGCCCCAGCATTTT
NA	TRBJ1-2	TRBV6-1	once	CASKEELPYGYTF	TGTGCCAGCAAGGAAGAGCTACCCTATGGCTACACCTTC
NA	TRBJ2-7	TRBV5-8	NA	CASSLGREMGEQYF	TGTGCCAGCAGTCTGGGGAGAGAAATGGGGGAGCAGTACTTC
NA	TRBJ2-6	TRBV12-5	NA	CASGLLPPPVRANVLTF	TGTGCTAGTGGTTTGCTACCACCTCCTGTTCGGGCCAACGTCCTGACTTTC
TRBD2	TRBJ2-1	TRBV4-1	NA	CASSPHVAGGDYNEQFF	TGCGCCAGCAGCCCGCACGTAGCGGGGGGGGATTACAATGAGCAGTTCTTC
TRBD2	TRBJ2-3	TRBV7-3	once	CASSIIAGGPFSDTQYF	TGTGCCAGCAGCATAATAGCGGGGGGGCCGTTTTCAGATACGCAGTATTTT
TRBD2	TRBJ2-2	TRBV5-1	NA	CASSPAGGRAGELFF	TGCGCCAGCAGCCCCGCGGGAGGGCGGGCCGGGGAGCTGTTTTTT
TRBD1	TRBJ2-1	TRBV27	once	CASSFTRTGNNEQFF	TGTGCCAGCAGTTTTACGCGGACAGGGAACAATGAGCAGTTCTTC
TRBD2	TRBJ2-1	TRBV28	NA	CATPGLAGEQFF	TGTGCCACCCCGGGACTAGCGGGGGAGCAGTTCTTC
TRBD2	TRBJ2-3	TRBV19	NA	CASSLAGGPVYTQYF	TGTGCCAGTAGCCTAGCGGGAGGGCCTGTATATACGCAGTATTTT
NA	TRBJ1-2	TRBV19	NA	CASSIRDRHHNYGYTF	TGTGCCAGTAGTATCCGTGACAGGCATCATAACTATGGCTACACCTTC
NA	TRBJ2-7	TRBV7-9	NA	CASSLSPGNEQYF	TGTGCCAGCAGCTTATCCCCAGGGAACGAGCAGTACTTC
TRBD2	TRBJ2-7	TRBV27	once	CASRKAGISYEQYF	TGTGCCAGCAGAAAAGCGGGGATCTCCTACGAGCAGTACTTC
NA	TRBJ1-2	TRBV27	NA	CASSLRGFGHTF	TGTGCCAGCAGTTTAAGGGGCTTTGGCCACACCTTC
NA	TRBJ2-7	TRBV6-5	NA	CASSYTPAGAIYEQYF	TGTGCCAGCAGTTACACCCCGGCGGGTGCAATCTACGAGCAGTACTTC
TRBD1	TRBJ1-2	TRBV7-8	NA	CASSLGGTGVRGYTF	TGTGCCAGCAGCTTAGGTGGGACAGGGGTCCGAGGCTACACCTTC
NA	TRBJ2-1	TRBV27	NA	CASTSRTPAYNEQFF	TGTGCCAGCACCTCCAGGACACCGGCCTACAATGAGCAGTTCTTC
TRBD2	TRBJ2-7	TRBV7-9	NA	CASTFGTSGSWYEQYF	TGTGCCAGCACCTTTGGGACTAGCGGGAGCTGGTACGAGCAGTACTTC
NA	TRBJ2-5	TRBV20-1	NA	CSAREEGTQYF	TGCAGTGCTAGAGAAGAGGGGACCCAGTACTTC
NA	TRBJ2-1	TRBV27	NA	CASTQGSSGHNEQFF	TGTGCCAGCACACAAGGGAGTAGCGGACACAATGAGCAGTTCTTC
NA	TRBJ2-1	TRBV27	NA	CASSFGRNNEQFF	TGTGCCAGCAGTTTCGGTCGTAACAATGAGCAGTTCTTC
TRBD1	TRBJ1-2	TRBV5-6	NA	CASSLPGTGVNYGYTF	TGTGCCAGCAGCTTACCCGGGACAGGGGTAAACTATGGCTACACCTTC
NA	TRBJ2-7	TRBV5-1	NA	CASSWSGFSYEQYF	TGCGCCAGCAGCTGGTCCGGGTTTTCCTACGAGCAGTACTTC
NA	TRBJ2-1	TRBV27	NA	CASSQGGGSYNEQFF	TGTGCCAGCAGTCAAGGGGGAGGGTCCTACAATGAGCAGTTCTTC
TRBD2	TRBJ2-1	TRBV4-2	NA	CASSQEVGLAGNEQFF	TGTGCCAGCAGCCAAGAGGTGGGACTAGCGGGGAATGAGCAGTTCTTC
NA	TRBJ1-5	TRBV21-1	NA	CASSKAGVGPVFGNQPQHF	TGTGCCAGCAGCAAAGCCGGAGTTGGCCCGGTCTTTGGCAATCAGCCCCAGCATTTT
NA	TRBJ2-7	TRBV7-9	medium-sized	CASSLAYGVVHEQYF	TGTGCCAGCAGCTTAGCGTATGGGGTGGTGCACGAGCAGTACTTC
NA	TRBJ1-1	TRBV5-4	once	CASSLSYTGTEAFF	TGTGCCAGCAGCTTGTCGTACACAGGCACTGAAGCTTTCTTT
NA	TRBJ1-4	TRBV6-6	once	CASSYLGGNEKLFF	TGTGCCAGCAGTTACCTCGGGGGAAATGAAAAACTGTTTTTT